This TCR beta chain appears in the sequencing data of a study of CD8+ T cells in alopecia areata. Looked up from germline, CDR1 is SQVTM and CDR2 is ANQGSEA. CDR3 length: 14 residues. V shed 4 bases and J shed 4 bases, with 14 bases lying between them. Treatment in this sample: oral pan-JAK inhibitor, 5-10 mg twice daily. In its sample, this clone was seen a few times. Extraction of RNA preceded its reverse transcription into cDNA, which served as the sequencing template. Clones were read by immunoSEQ multiplex PCR, and TCRdb kept only the in-frame ones, dropping some. The sample holds some 170,000 clones, roughly 63% seen once.

The chain employs TRBV29-1 and TRBJ2-1; D is undetermined. The input for sequencing was CD4+ T cells sorted from blood, taken around week 55, from a patient treated with tofacitinib. The TCR originated in a human donor with alopecia areata. The CDR3 DNA reads TGCAGCGTTGTTCTGGGGAACCGATACAATGAGCAGTTCTTC. Translating it yields CSVVLGNRYNEQFF.